This record looks at one T cell receptor (beta chain) sequence and its context. The record originates from a study of blood T cell repertoires in COVID-19. Overall study context: From the United States, Italy and Spain came samples of acute and convalescent COVID-19. T cells, B-cell-depleted T cells, or PBMCs supplied cDNA or gDNA.

Original data processing: Using reference gene primer amplification, nucleated cell counts were estimated. Assay: immunoSEQ multiplex PCR; the TCRdb copy retains only in-frame clones and omits some. That table supplies the V and J calls and clone size; D and trimming were determined from the DNA. The profile shows 200,000 to 300,000 clones, 80% to 85% of them singletons. The CDR3 has 13 residues. Between the trimmed V and J ends, which lost 6 bases and 1 base, there was a span of 8 bases. Germline V gene data show CDR1 as MNHEY and CDR2 as SVGAGI. The TCR sequence derives from a woman in her sixties or seventies with active or convalescent COVID-19. The chain links TRBV6-5 to TRBJ2-3; D is uncertain. Specimen: peripheral blood. The CDR3 region is CASRSQGTDTQYF. CDR3 in DNA: TGTGCCAGCAGGAGTCAGGGCACAGATACGCAGTATTTT.